This T cell receptor (beta chain) was obtained from a study of vaccination effects on CD4 cells after COVID-19. This clone was recorded a few times. Its antigen is unidentified. The CDR3 is made up of 16 amino acids. V dropped 2 bases and J dropped 3 bases, with 17 bases sitting between them. Germline V gene sequence: CDR1 MGHRA, CDR2 YSYEKL. Sequencing used immunoSEQ multiplex PCR; TCRdb keeps in-frame clones, though not all of them. The sample includes tens of thousands of clones, less than 85% of them seen just once. Antigen-specific CD4+ T cells expanded by the ViraFEST assay with viral peptide pools were then sequenced. Isolating CD4+ T cells followed around nine days of culture. Two doses of either BNT162b2 or mRNA-1273 were given to each participant.

Material: CD4+ T cells from PBMCs cultured with SARS-CoV-2 spike peptides, obtained after COVID-19 vaccination. This clonotype was obtained from a human donor who received a COVID-19 vaccine. V is TRBV4-1 and J is TRBJ2-7, with D possibly being TRBD2 (7 bases). CDR3 in amino acids: CASSQPGGPVFYEQYF. The CDR3 DNA reads TGCGCCAGCAGCCAACCCGGGGGGCCAGTCTTCTACGAGCAGTACTTC.